The text below deals with one T cell receptor (beta chain). The clone's antigen remains unknown. Base qualities are not at hand, and no much larger clone is one base apart. This entry belongs to a study of human CD4 T cells and Enterobacteriaceae (dated by TCRdb to about 2020). Study-wide findings and limitations: The only basis for inferring the reactivity of ex vivo clonotypes was matching nucleotide sequences to CFSE-low cultures from the same donors. Ex vivo, broadly cross-reactive clonotypes were observed to appear more expanded than specific clonotypes, with about 55% of the 19 and about 60% of the roughly 34 being found within the top 5%.

On a FACSAria III, memory CD4+ T cells were FACS-sorted to over 95% purity, defined as all CD4+ cells except CD45RA+CCR7+CD95- naive cells. Healthy donor blood was obtained from blood donation centers in Switzerland. Total CD4+ T cells and monocytes were enriched by positive selection with CD4 and CD14 magnetic microbeads. Before sorting, CD8+, CD14+, CD16+, CD56+, CD19+ and CD25-bright cells were excluded. To assess in vivo expansion of bacteria-reactive clonotypes, total memory CD4+ T cells from two blood donors were sequenced directly ex vivo. Peripheral blood mononuclear cells were isolated from donor blood using Ficoll-Paque Plus. From the cysteine through the phenylalanine, the CDR3 covers 13 amino acids. Only the CDR3 DNA stays, 39 bases, in frame from base 1. CDR1 and CDR2 (MNHNS, SASEGT) derive from the germline V gene. Cut back by 8 bases and 5 bases, the V and J ends lie 13 bases apart.

Deep-level sequencing, with a detection sensitivity of one cell in 200,000, was applied to the ex vivo total memory CD4+ samples. The QIAamp DNA Micro Kit was used to extract genomic DNA from cell pellets, and the quantity and purity of the genomic DNA were checked by spectrophotometry. Amplification of TCR Vbeta CDR3 regions was performed with the immunoSEQ multiplex PCR assay. The amplicons were sequenced on the Illumina HiSeq platform. The retrieved sequences were 87 nucleotides in length and included the CDR3 region. Per the authors' processing: A clonotype was defined as a unique productive TCR Vbeta nucleotide sequence, quantified by productive template frequency from ImmunoSEQ Analyzer V3.0. A threshold at the top 5th percentile of each frequency-ranked repertoire was used to define expanded clonotypes. Repertoire overlap was computed as Chao-Jaccard with the R package fossil and visualized by nonmetric multidimensional scaling with the R package MASS. Sourced from immuneACCESS, this table was stored by TCRdb with only in-frame sequences that have V and J called. A share of the clones is absent; for the studies checked, an unresolved V gene accounts for under half, and the remainder has no known explanation. The D gene and trimming were derived from the DNA, and the V and J assignments and clone size from that table. The sample table shows around 26,000 clones, and approximately 78% are seen once. Roughly 0.96% of the sample is taken by the ten largest.

The TCR comes from a human donor in good health. The rearrangement joined TRBV6-1 to TRBJ1-5, with the D gene not confidently named. Input material: memory CD4+ T cells from blood. Interpreted using the paper, the cell subset or site label stands for: total memory CD4 T cells sorted directly ex vivo, unstimulated. The DNA is TGTGCCAGCCAGTATAGGTGGGATCAGCCCCAGCATTTT. It translates to CASQYRWDQPQHF.